This TCR beta chain derives from a study of a mutant IDH1 vaccine in newly diagnosed glioma. Trimming cost V 2 bases and J 4 bases; bases outside gene matches: 3. Germline values: CDR1 SGHTA, CDR2 FQGTGA. The CDR3 runs 14 residues. Time point defined: week 5, during vaccination. The investigators gave 300 ug of mutant IDH1 20-mer peptide in each vaccine dose, together with topical imiquimod. Of note for this clone: The antigen is undetermined.

Profiled with immunoSEQ multiplex PCR; TCRdb holds only in-frame clones, not every one. The sample yields approximately 38,000 clones, 75% to 90% seen once. This clonotype was sampled from a man aged 40-49 years with glioma. The source was PBMCs, collected from a glioma patient whose treatment included an IDH1 peptide vaccine. This chain joins TRBV7-3 and TRBJ1-1, with TRBD1 identical over 8 bases. CDR3: CASSLDRGGTEAFF. DNA for the CDR3: TGTGCCAGCAGCTTAGACAGGGGCGGCACTGAAGCTTTCTTT.